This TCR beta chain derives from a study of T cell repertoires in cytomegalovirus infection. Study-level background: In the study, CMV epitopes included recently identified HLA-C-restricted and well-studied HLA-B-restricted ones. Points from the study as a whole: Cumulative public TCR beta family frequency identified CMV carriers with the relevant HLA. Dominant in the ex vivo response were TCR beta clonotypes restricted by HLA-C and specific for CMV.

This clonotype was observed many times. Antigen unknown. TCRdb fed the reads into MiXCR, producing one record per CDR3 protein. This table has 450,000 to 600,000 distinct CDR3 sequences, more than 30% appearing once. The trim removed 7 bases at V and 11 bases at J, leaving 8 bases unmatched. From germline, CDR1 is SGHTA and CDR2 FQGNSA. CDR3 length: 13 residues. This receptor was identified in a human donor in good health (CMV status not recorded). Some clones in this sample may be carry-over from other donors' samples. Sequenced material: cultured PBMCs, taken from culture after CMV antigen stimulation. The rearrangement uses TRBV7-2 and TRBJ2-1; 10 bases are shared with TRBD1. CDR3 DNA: TGTGCCAGCACCCAAAGGGACAGGGGTCAGCAGTTCTTC. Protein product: CASTQRDRGQQFF. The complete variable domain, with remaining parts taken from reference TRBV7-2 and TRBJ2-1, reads GAGVSQSPSNKVTEKGKDVELRCDPISGHTALYWYRQSLGQGLEFLIYFQGNSAPDKSGLPSDRFSAERTGGSVSTLTIQRTQQEDSAVYLCASTQRDRGQQFFGPGTRLTVL.